Listed here are 18 T cell receptor beta chains from one sample, sequenced in a study of patients and donors after allogeneic stem cell transplantation. One entry per CDR3 protein results from TCRdb running MiXCR on the RT-PCR reads. Of 190,000 or so distinct CDR3 sequences listed, less than 50% are singletons. The source material was blood, either unsorted or a sorted T cell fraction (not recorded which). Source of these receptors: a human donor who was either an allogeneic HSCT recipient or a stem cell or donor lymphocyte infusion donor (not recorded which). It is not recorded whose cells these are; they may come from a transplant donor.

This clonotype was seen a handful of times. The J gene is TRBJ2-3, the V gene TRBV12-3 or TRBV12-4; D gene unclear. This CDR3 has 15 amino acids. V lost 1 base to trimming and J lost 3 bases, with 11 bases between them. The CDR3 DNA follows: TGTGCCAGCAGTTTAGGAGATCCGACGACAGATACGCAGTATTTT. This gives the protein CASSLGDPTTDTQYF.

The V call is TRBV12-3 or TRBV12-4, the J call TRBJ2-7; D ambiguous. The CDR3 runs 13 residues. With 7 bases removed from V and 7 bases from J, the gap between germline ends came to 17 bases. For the CDR3, the DNA is TGTGCCAGCACCACGGACCTATCTTGGGAGCAGTACTTC. It encodes CASTTDLSWEQYF.

The V call is TRBV12-3 or TRBV12-4, the J call TRBJ1-1; perhaps TRBD1 as D (6 bases). Trimming took off 7 bases at V and 0 bases at J, with 12 bases between the two ends. This CDR3 comprises 14 residues. CDR3 DNA sequence: TGTGCCAGCATTCCCACAGGGCTGAACACTGAAGCTTTCTTT. Translating it yields CASIPTGLNTEAFF.

The V gene is TRBV28, the J gene TRBJ2-7, with D possibly being TRBD1 or TRBD2 (5 bases each). The ends were cut back, 6 bases at V and 2 bases at J, with 14 bases in the middle. The CDR3 covers 14 residues. Looked up from germline, CDR1 is MDHEN and CDR2 is SYDVKM. The CDR3 protein is CASRLGALTYEQYF. The CDR3 nucleotides are TGTGCCAGCAGACTAGGGGCCCTAACCTACGAGCAGTACTTC.

This chain links TRBV5-5 with TRBJ2-5; D gene ambiguous. The CDR3 contains 15 residues. V was cut by 6 bases and J by 0 bases, with 15 bases left in between. CDR1 is SGHKS, CDR2 YYEKEE, per germline (reference sequence). CDR3 amino acids: CASTFTDVYQETQYF. The CDR3 coding sequence is TGTGCCAGCACCTTTACCGATGTGTACCAAGAGACCCAGTACTTC.

The chain carries TRBV5-1 and TRBJ2-3; D unclear. V was cut by 0 bases and J by 6 bases, with 11 bases left in between. This CDR3 is 14 amino acids long. In germline, CDR1 is SGHRS, CDR2 YFSETQ. Here the CDR3 DNA reads TGCGCCAGCAGCTTGGTGAGGACCGGTGATACGCAGTATTTT. Its protein product is CASSLVRTGDTQYF.

V is TRBV5-6 and J is TRBJ2-4; TRBD2 might be the D (5 bases). Germline V gene sequence: CDR1 SGHDT, CDR2 YYEEEE. With 1 base removed from V and 0 bases from J, the gap between germline ends came to 11 bases. This CDR3 is built from 16 residues. CDR3 DNA sequence: TGTGCCAGCAGCTTGCCCGGGGTATTAGCCAAAAACATTCAGTACTTC. It codes for CASSLPGVLAKNIQYF.

CDR3 amino acids: CASSVGGQGAGELFF. CDR3 bases: TGTGCCAGCAGCGTAGGTGGACAGGGGGCCGGGGAGCTGTTTTTT. The chain has TRBV9 and TRBJ2-2; 10 bases map to TRBD1. The V gene end was trimmed by 0 bases and the J gene end by 6 bases; junction bases not matched to a gene: 2. Germline CDR1 reads SGDLS; CDR2 reads YYNGEE. The CDR3 is made up of 15 amino acids.

The genes are TRBV3-1 and TRBJ2-5; D may correspond to TRBD1 or TRBD2 (5 bases each). Trimming shortened V by 4 bases and J by 5 bases, and 14 bases separated the two germline ends. Germline V gene sequence: CDR1 LGHDT, CDR2 YNNKEL (reference sequence). The CDR3 is 14 residues long. DNA for the CDR3: TGTGCCAGCAGCCGAGTGGGGGTAGGGGAGACCCAGTACTTC. It specifies CASSRVGVGETQYF.

This clonotype was observed at least ten times. The chain is built from TRBV12-3 or TRBV12-4 and TRBJ1-1; no firm D call. Trimming stripped 8 bases from V and 2 bases from J, with 3 bases between. This CDR3 is 10 amino acids long. The CDR3 loop reads CASGNTEAFF. The CDR3 region has the DNA TGTGCCAGCGGCAACACTGAAGCTTTCTTT.

The chain recombines TRBV2 with TRBJ2-1; D unclear. The CDR3 runs to 14 residues. The ends were cut back, 4 bases at V and 0 bases at J, with 7 bases in the middle. The germline CDR1 and CDR2 sequences are SNHLY and FYNNEI. The chain's CDR3 is CASSGPRSYNEQFF. Written as DNA, the CDR3 is TGTGCCAGCAGTGGCCCTCGCTCCTACAATGAGCAGTTCTTC.

The gene calls are TRBV28 and TRBJ2-3; D call uncertain. Germline CDR1 reads MDHEN; CDR2 reads SYDVKM. Trimming pared 5 bases from V and 6 bases from J, leaving 9 bases between. There are 12 residues in the CDR3. CDR3 protein: CASSPARDTQYF. CDR3 DNA: TGTGCCAGCAGTCCAGCTAGGGATACGCAGTATTTT.

A word on this clonotype: A much more abundant neighbour one base away suggests this may be a read error. No conserved phenylalanine or tryptophan is present at the end of the CDR3, so a read error is the likely explanation. V is TRBV29-1 and J is TRBJ1-5; D may be TRBD1 (6 bases). Trimming cost V 4 bases and J 7 bases, with 14 bases left between them. CDR1 and CDR2 (germline): SQVTM, ANQGSEA. The CDR3 loop spans 13 amino acids. The CDR3 sequence: CSVGGRGGQPQHL. The CDR3 DNA is TGCAGCGTTGGGGGCAGGGGAGGACAGCCCCAGCATTTG.

The genes are TRBV5-1 and TRBJ1-1, with 9 positions matching TRBD1. This CDR3 has 14 residues. In germline, CDR1 is SGHRS, CDR2 YFSETQ. After removal of 3 bases from V and 3 bases from J, the junction contained 3 bases not matched to a gene. DNA of the CDR3: TGCGCCAGCAGCTGGGGACAGGGCTACACTGAAGCTTTCTTT. Protein product: CASSWGQGYTEAFF.

This clonotype was detected only a few times. The chain has TRBV27 and TRBJ1-1, with 9 bases identical to TRBD1. Germline trimming cut 0 bases from V and 2 bases from J; bases unmatched to any gene: 4. The CDR3 runs to 16 residues. The germline V gene encodes CDR1 MNHEY and CDR2 SMNVEV (reference sequence). CDR3 protein: CASSLSRDRVNTEAFF. DNA for the CDR3: TGTGCCAGCAGTTTATCCAGGGACAGGGTCAACACTGAAGCTTTCTTT.

The genes are TRBV20-1 and TRBJ1-5; D not certain. Trimming took 5 bases from V and 3 from J, leaving 11 bases between them. The CDR3 runs to 13 residues. The germline V gene encodes CDR1 DFQATT and CDR2 SNEGSKA (reference sequence). Here the CDR3 DNA reads TGCAGTGCTCTTCGGATGTACAATCAGCCCCAGCATTTT. Translating gives CSALRMYNQPQHF.

This sequence joins TRBV12-3 or TRBV12-4 and TRBJ2-3; 7 bases are a match to TRBD1. V was clipped by 3 bases and J by 0 bases; unmatched bases: 3. The CDR3 is made up of 15 amino acids. In nucleotides, the CDR3 is TGTGCCAGCAGTTTCCCGGGACAGAGCACAGATACGCAGTATTTT. This gives the protein CASSFPGQSTDTQYF.

This clonotype was recorded a few times. The V and J genes are TRBV24-1 and TRBJ2-1; 14 bases are a match to TRBD2. The CDR3 runs 16 residues. The V segment lost 1 base and the J segment 9 bases; nucleotides outside the gene matches: 4. Germline CDR1 and CDR2: KGHDR and SFDVKD. CDR3 coding DNA: TGTGCCACCAGTGATTTCGGACTAGCGGGGGGCGGTGAGCAGTTCTTC. It codes for CATSDFGLAGGGEQFF.